The 12 T cell receptor beta chains listed next were all sequenced from one sample in a study of spatial heterogeneity in lung cancer. Findings and limits, study-wide: Mutation tallies in tumors tracked expanded intratumoral alpha and beta TCR counts.

TCRdb fed the 5' RACE reads into MiXCR, producing one record per CDR3 protein. This sample has fewer than 15,000 distinct CDR3 sequences, with roughly 3.4% found just once. The antigens these receptors bind are not known. Time point denoted: sample taken at primary tumor resection. The specimen comprised lung tumor tissue, sampled at surgery. These receptors all stem from a male donor with early-stage non-small cell lung cancer.

This clonotype has ten or more counts. This chain joins TRBV20-1 and TRBJ2-3; no definite D call. Germline values: CDR1 DFQATT, CDR2 SNEGSKA (reference sequence). The CDR3 covers 10 residues. V was clipped by 5 bases and J by 9 bases, with 9 bases between them. The CDR3, as DNA: TGCAGTGCTTATGGCAACACGCAGTATTTT. Protein: CSAYGNTQYF.

The CDR3 region has the DNA TGTGCCATCAGTGAGTCGGGACGGCAAGAGACCCAGTACTTC. Protein: CAISESGRQETQYF. V gene TRBV10-3 combines with J gene TRBJ2-5; D might be TRBD1 or TRBD2, each matching 5 bases. CDR1 ENHRY and CDR2 SYGVKD come from the germline V gene. The CDR3 loop spans 14 amino acids. V was pared by 0 bases and J by 2 bases, with 7 bases between.

This clonotype was recorded a few times. The chain couples TRBV20-1 to TRBJ2-7, with D tentatively TRBD2 (6 bases). The CDR3 is 14 residues long. Trimming stripped 5 bases from V and 4 bases from J, with 18 bases between. CDR1 is DFQATT and CDR2 is SNEGSKA in the germline V gene (reference sequence). CDR3 amino acids: CSALSPVGGYEQYF. The CDR3 region has the DNA TGCAGTGCTTTGAGTCCGGTCGGGGGTTACGAGCAGTACTTC.

This clonotype has at least ten counts. The chain couples TRBV15 to TRBJ2-5; TRBD2 matches at 7 bases. After removal of 1 base from V and 5 bases from J, the junction contained 1 base not matched to a gene. CDR3 size: 13 residues. In germline, CDR1 is LNHNV, CDR2 YYDKDF (reference sequence). In DNA, the CDR3 is TGTGCCACCAGCAGAGTGGGGGGGGAGACCCAGTACTTC. This codes for CATSRVGGETQYF.

This clonotype was picked up many times. The rearrangement links TRBV21-1 to TRBJ1-1; the table's D call TRBD1 went unverified against the DNA. TRBV21-1 is classified as a pseudogene. There are 16 residues in the CDR3. The CDR3 DNA is TGTGCCAGCAGCAAGGCAGGGACGCTTATGAACACTGAAGCTTTCTTT. It specifies CASSKAGTLMNTEAFF.

This clonotype has just a few counts. The chain has TRBV7-2 and TRBJ2-3, with 11 bases aligning to TRBD2. CDR1 and CDR2 (germline): SGHTA, FQGNSA. Trimming cost V 3 bases and J 5 bases; bases outside gene matches: 7. The CDR3 has 16 amino acids. CDR3 nucleotide sequence: TGTGCCAGCAGCTTTAGCGGGGGGGCGAAGGGAGATACGCAGTATTTT. Its translation is CASSFSGGAKGDTQYF.

This clonotype was detected only a few times. This chain connects TRBV5-1 to TRBJ2-5; no firm D call. V lost 0 bases and J lost 5, with 5 bases in between. Germline V gene sequence: CDR1 SGHRS, CDR2 YFSETQ. The length of the CDR3 is 12 residues. CDR3: CASSLVRETQYF. CDR3 DNA sequence: TGCGCCAGCAGCTTGGTCAGGGAGACCCAGTACTTC. The variable domain in full, completed from reference TRBV5-1 and TRBJ2-5, reads KAGVTQTPRYLIKTRGQQVTLSCSPISGHRSVSWYQQTPGQGLQFLFEYFSETQRNKGNFPGRFSGRQFSNSRSEMNVSTLELGDSALYLCASSLVRETQYFGPGTRLLVL.

In this sample, this clonotype turned up many times. The rearrangement uses TRBV10-2 and TRBJ2-5, with D unresolved. CDR1 and CDR2 (germline): WSHSY, SAAADI. This CDR3 is built from 12 residues. V dropped 5 bases and J dropped 5 bases, with 9 bases sitting between them. CDR3 nucleotides: TGCGCCAGCAGTCCGGTGGAGGAGACCCAGTACTTC. Translating it yields CASSPVEETQYF.

This clonotype was recorded many times. The chain uses TRBV11-2 and TRBJ1-1, with D possibly matching TRBD1 (6 bases). Germline CDR1 reads SGHAT; CDR2 reads FQNNGV. The CDR3 is 14 amino acids. The ends were cut back, 5 bases at V and 11 bases at J, with 21 bases in the middle. CDR3 sequence (DNA): TGTGCCAGCAGCCAAAATTCAGGGGCGAGGAGTGCTTTCTTT. The encoded protein is CASSQNSGARSAFF.

This clonotype was seen repeatedly, ten times or more. The chain has TRBV29-1 and TRBJ1-1; TRBD1 aligns across 8 bases. The length of the CDR3 is 15 residues. CDR1 and CDR2 (germline): SQVTM, ANQGSEA. Trimming at V came to 5 bases and at J to 2 bases, leaving 10 bases not matched to a gene. The CDR3 loop is CSVNTGGSGNTEAFF. The CDR3 nucleotides read TGCAGCGTTAATACAGGGGGATCAGGAAACACTGAAGCTTTCTTT.

This clonotype is medium-sized in the sample. The rearrangement links TRBV7-8 to TRBJ1-4; no clear D. The CDR3 contains 14 residues. V shed 5 bases and J shed 4 bases, with 11 bases lying between them. Germline CDR1 and CDR2: SGHVS and FQNEAQ. The CDR3 DNA sequence: TGTGCCAGCAGCACCGGACGGTTTAATGAAAAACTGTTTTTT. Residues: CASSTGRFNEKLFF.

This chain joins TRBV24-1 and TRBJ1-3; TRBD1 matches at 7 bases. V lost 7 bases and J lost 3; bases outside the gene matches: 2. The CDR3 is 13 amino acids. CDR1 and CDR2 from the germline V gene are KGHDR and SFDVKD. This CDR3 reads CATSWDSGNTIYF. For the CDR3, the DNA is TGTGCCACCAGCTGGGACAGTGGAAACACCATATATTTT.